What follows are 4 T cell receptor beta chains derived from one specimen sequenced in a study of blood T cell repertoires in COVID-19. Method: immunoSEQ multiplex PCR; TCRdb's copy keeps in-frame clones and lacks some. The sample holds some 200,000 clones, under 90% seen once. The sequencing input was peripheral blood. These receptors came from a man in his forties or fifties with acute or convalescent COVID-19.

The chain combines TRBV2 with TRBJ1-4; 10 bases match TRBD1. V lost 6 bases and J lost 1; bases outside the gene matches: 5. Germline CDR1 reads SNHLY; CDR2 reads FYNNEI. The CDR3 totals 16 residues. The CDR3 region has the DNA TGTGCCAGCAGCCCCGGACAGGGGGGAACTAATGAAAAACTGTTTTTT. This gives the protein CASSPGQGGTNEKLFF.

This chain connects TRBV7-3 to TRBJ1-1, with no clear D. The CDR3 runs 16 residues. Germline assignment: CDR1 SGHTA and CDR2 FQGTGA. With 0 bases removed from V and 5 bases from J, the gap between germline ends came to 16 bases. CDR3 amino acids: CASSLTPTNPGTEAFF. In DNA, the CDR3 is TGTGCCAGCAGCTTAACCCCGACAAACCCGGGGACTGAAGCTTTCTTT.

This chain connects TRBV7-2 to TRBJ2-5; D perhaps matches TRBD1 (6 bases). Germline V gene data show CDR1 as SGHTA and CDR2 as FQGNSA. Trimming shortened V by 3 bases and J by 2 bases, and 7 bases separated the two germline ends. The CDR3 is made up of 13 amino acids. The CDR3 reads CASSFGQQETQYF. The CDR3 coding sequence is TGTGCCAGCAGCTTTGGACAGCAAGAGACCCAGTACTTC.

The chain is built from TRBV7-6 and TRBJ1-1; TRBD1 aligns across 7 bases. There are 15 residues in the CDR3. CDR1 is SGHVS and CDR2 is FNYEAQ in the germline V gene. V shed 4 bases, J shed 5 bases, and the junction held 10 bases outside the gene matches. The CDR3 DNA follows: TGTGCCAGCAGCTCAAAGACAGGGCGAAGTACTGAAGCTTTCTTT. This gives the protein CASSSKTGRSTEAFF.